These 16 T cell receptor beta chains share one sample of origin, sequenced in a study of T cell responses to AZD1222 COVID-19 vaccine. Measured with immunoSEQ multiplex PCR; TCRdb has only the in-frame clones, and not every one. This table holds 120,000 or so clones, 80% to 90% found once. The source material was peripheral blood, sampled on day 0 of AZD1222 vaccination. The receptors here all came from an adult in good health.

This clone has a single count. The CDR3 DNA follows: TGTGCCAGCAGCCCCGGACAGGGGACCTACGAGCAGTACTTC. It is translated as CASSPGQGTYEQYF. The genes are TRBV7-6 and TRBJ2-7; the match to TRBD1 covers 9 bases. With V trimmed by 5 bases and J by 2 bases, 4 bases remained unmatched. This CDR3 is built from 14 residues. In germline, CDR1 is SGHVS, CDR2 FNYEAQ.

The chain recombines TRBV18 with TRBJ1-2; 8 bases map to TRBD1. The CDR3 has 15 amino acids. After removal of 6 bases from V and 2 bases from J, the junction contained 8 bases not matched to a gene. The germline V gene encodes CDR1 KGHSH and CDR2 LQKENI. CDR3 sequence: CASSPGQGPNYGYTF. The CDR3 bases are TGTGCCAGCTCGCCTGGACAGGGTCCAAACTATGGCTACACCTTC.

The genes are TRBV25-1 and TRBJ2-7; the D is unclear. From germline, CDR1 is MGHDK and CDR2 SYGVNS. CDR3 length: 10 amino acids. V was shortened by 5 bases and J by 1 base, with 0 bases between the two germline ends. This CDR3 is CASSSYEQYF. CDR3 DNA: TGTGCCAGCAGTTCCTACGAGCAGTACTTC.

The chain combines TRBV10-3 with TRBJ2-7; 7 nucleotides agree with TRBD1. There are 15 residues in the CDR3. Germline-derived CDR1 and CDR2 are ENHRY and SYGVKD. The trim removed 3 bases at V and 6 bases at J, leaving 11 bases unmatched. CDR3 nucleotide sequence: TGTGCCATCAGTGAAGGACTTCGACAGGGCGCCGAGCAGTACTTC. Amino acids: CAISEGLRQGAEQYF.

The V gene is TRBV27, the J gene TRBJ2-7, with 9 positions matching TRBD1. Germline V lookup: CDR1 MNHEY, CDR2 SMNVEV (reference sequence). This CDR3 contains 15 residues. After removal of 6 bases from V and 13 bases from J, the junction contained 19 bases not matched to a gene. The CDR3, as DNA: TGTGCCAGCAGCCCCAGACCGGGACAGGGATGGTCAGAATACTTC. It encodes CASSPRPGQGWSEYF.

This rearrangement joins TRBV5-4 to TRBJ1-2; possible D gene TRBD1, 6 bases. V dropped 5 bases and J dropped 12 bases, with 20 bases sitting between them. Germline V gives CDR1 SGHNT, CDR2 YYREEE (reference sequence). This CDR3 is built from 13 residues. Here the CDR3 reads CASSSGGLIVHTF. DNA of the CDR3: TGTGCCAGCAGTTCGGGGGGCCTTATAGTCCACACCTTC.

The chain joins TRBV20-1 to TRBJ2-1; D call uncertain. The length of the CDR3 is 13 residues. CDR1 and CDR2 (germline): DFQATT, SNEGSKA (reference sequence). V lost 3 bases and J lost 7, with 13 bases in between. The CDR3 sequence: CSASVFRLNEQFF. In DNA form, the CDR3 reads TGCAGTGCTAGTGTATTTCGCTTGAATGAGCAGTTCTTC.

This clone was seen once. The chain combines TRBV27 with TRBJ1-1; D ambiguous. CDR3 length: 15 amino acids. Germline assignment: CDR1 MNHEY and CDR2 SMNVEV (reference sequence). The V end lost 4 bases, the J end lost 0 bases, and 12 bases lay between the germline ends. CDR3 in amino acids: CASSSSEGMNTEAFF. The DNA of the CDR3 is TGTGCCAGCAGTTCCTCCGAAGGAATGAACACTGAAGCTTTCTTT.

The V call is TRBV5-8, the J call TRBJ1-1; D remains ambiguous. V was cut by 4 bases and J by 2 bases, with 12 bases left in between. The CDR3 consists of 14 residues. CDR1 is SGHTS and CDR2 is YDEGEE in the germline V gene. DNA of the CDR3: TGTGCCAGCAGCAAAACATACACTAACACTGAAGCTTTCTTT. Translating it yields CASSKTYTNTEAFF.

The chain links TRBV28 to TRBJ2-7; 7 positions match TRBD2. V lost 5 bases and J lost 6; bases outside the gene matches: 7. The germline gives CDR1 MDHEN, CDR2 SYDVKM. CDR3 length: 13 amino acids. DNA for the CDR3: TGTGCCAGCAGTCTGGCTGGGGGGGGCGAGCAGTACTTC. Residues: CASSLAGGGEQYF.

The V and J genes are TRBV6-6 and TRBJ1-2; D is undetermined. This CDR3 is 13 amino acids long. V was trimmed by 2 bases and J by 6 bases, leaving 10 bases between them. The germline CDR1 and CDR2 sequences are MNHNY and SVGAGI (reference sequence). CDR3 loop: CASSYLPRDGYTF. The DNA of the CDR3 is TGTGCCAGCAGTTACCTCCCGCGGGATGGCTACACCTTC.

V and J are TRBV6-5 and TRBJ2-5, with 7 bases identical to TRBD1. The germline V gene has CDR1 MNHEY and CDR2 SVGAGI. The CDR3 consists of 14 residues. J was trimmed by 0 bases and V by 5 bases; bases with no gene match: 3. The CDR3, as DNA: TGTGCCAGCAGTACGGGGACAGACCAAGAGACCCAGTACTTC. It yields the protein CASSTGTDQETQYF.

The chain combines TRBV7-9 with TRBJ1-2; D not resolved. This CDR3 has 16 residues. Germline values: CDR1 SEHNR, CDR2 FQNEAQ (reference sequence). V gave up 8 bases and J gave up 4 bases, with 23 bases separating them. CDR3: CASEERLLGSSYGYTF. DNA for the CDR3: TGTGCCAGCGAAGAAAGACTTCTTGGATCATCCTATGGCTACACCTTC.

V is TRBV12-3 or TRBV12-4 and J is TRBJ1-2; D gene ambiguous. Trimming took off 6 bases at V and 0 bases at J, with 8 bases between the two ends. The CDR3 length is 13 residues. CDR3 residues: CASRPTANYGYTF. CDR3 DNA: TGTGCCAGCAGGCCTACAGCTAACTATGGCTACACCTTC.

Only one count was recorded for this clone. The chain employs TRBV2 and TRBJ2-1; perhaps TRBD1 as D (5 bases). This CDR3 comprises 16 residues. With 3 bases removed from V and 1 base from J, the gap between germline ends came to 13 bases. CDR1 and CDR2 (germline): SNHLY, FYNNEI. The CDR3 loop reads CASSEDGQGSYNEQFF. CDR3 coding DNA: TGTGCCAGCAGTGAGGACGGGCAGGGTTCCTACAATGAGCAGTTCTTC.

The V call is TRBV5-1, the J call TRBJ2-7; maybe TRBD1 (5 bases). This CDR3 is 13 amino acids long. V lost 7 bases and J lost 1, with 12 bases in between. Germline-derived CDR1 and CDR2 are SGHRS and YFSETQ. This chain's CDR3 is CASVLTVSYEQYF. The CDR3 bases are TGCGCCAGCGTCTTGACAGTTTCCTACGAGCAGTACTTC.